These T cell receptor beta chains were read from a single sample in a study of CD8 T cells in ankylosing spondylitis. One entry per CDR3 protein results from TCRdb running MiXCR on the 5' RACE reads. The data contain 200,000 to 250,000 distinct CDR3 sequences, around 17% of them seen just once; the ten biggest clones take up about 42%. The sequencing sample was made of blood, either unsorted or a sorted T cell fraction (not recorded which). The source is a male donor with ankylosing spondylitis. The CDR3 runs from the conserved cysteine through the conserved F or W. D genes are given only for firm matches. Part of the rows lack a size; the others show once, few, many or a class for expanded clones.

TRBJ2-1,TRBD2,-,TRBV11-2,TGTGCCAGCAGCTTTGGGATTAGCGGGAGACATGAGCAGTTCTTC,CASSFGISGRHEQFF
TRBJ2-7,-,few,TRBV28,TGTGCCAGCACGCGGAGGGGTAACTACGAGCAGTACTTC,CASTRRGNYEQYF
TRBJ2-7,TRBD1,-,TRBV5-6,TGTGCCAGCAGCTGGAGCTCGACAGGGAACGAGCAGTACTTC,CASSWSSTGNEQYF
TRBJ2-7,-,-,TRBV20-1,TGCAGTGCCGGCGGGCGGATCTACTCCTACGAGCAGTACTTC,CSAGGRIYSYEQYF
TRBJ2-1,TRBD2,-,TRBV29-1,TGCACCGAGGGACTAGCGGAGCTCAGCTCCTACAATGAGCAGTTCTTC,CTEGLAELSSYNEQFF
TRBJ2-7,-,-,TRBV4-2,TGTGCCAGCAGCCAAGATACCGGACAGTACGAGCAGTACTTC,CASSQDTGQYEQYF
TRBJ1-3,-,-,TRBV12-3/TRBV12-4,TGTGCCAGCAGTCCCCCGGGGGCTTCTGGAAACACCATATATTTT,CASSPPGASGNTIYF
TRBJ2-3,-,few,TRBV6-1,TGTGCCAGCAGTGAGTTTGGGGGCGCCAGCACAGATACGCAGTATTTT,CASSEFGGASTDTQYF
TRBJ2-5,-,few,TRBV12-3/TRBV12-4,TGTGCCAGCAGTTTCCCCGGGGGCGGAGAGACCCAGTACTTC,CASSFPGGGETQYF
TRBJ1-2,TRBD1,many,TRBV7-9,TGTGCCAGCAGCAGCGACAGGGATCGCTACACCTTC,CASSSDRDRYTF
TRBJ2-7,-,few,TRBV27,TGTGCCAGCAGTTTATTCGGGGACGAGCAGTACTTC,CASSLFGDEQYF
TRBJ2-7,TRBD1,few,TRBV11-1,TGTGCCAGCAGCCCCCGGGACAGGGGTATCGAGCAGTACTTC,CASSPRDRGIEQYF
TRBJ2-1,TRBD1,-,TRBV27,TGTGCCAGTGGACAGGGACCCACCAATGAGCAGTTCTTC,CASGQGPTNEQFF
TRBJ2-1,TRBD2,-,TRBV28,TGTGCCAGCAGTTCCTCAGCGGGAGCTAGGGAGCAGTTCTTC,CASSSSAGAREQFF
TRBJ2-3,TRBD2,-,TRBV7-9,TGTGCCAGCAGCCTCTCGACGGGAGGAGAGGATACGCAGTATTTT,CASSLSTGGEDTQYF
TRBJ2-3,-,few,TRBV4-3,TGCGCCAGCAACAACCCCCCAGATACGCAGTATTTT,CASNNPPDTQYF
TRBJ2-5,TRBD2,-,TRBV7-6,TGTGCCAGCAGCTTAGGAGACCTAGCGGGGGCAGAGACCCAGTACTTC,CASSLGDLAGAETQYF
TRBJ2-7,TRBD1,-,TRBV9,TGTGCCAGCAGCGCGACAGGGCTTTCCTACGAGCAGTACTTC,CASSATGLSYEQYF
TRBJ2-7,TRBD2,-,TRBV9,TGTGCCAGCAGTGCGAGCGGGAAGGGCGAGCAGTACTTC,CASSASGKGEQYF
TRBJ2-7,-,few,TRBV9,TGTGCCAGCAGCGGGGCCAAGAACTACGAGCAGTACTTC,CASSGAKNYEQYF
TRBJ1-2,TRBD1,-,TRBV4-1,TGCGCCAGCAGCCCCGGGAGGACAGGGGCCTTAGCTAACTATGGCTACACCTTC,CASSPGRTGALANYGYTF
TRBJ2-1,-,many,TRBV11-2,TGTGCCAGCAGTCCTCTCGGGGGAGACCGCTACAATGAGCAGTTCTTC,CASSPLGGDRYNEQFF
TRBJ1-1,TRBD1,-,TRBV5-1,TGCGCCAGCAGCTTGCCTACAGGGGTTGAGGGCGTGATCGCTGAAGCTTTCTTT,CASSLPTGVEGVIAEAFF
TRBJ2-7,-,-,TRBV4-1,TGCGCCAGCAGCCAAGATGGGGGTGGAGTGCAGTACTTC,CASSQDGGGVQYF
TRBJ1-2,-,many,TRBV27,TGTGCCAGCAGTTTGCAGGCCACCAACTATGGCTACACCTTC,CASSLQATNYGYTF
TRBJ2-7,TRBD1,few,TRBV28,TGTGCCAGCAGACAGGACAGGGGGCTAATCTACGAGCAGTACTTC,CASRQDRGLIYEQYF
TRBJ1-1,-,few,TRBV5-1,TGCGCCAGCAGCTTAGACGGGACCGCTGAAGCTTTCTTT,CASSLDGTAEAFF
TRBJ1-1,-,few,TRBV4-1,TGCGCCAGCAGCCAAGAGCAGGGAACGAACACTGAAGCTTTCTTT,CASSQEQGTNTEAFF
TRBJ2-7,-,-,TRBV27,TGTGCCAGCGAACCGCCTCACAGCCGCTACGAGCAGTACTTC,CASEPPHSRYEQYF
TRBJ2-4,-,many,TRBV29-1,TGCAGCGTTGGAGGCCAGCTCCGAAGGCGTTTC,CSVGGQLRRRF
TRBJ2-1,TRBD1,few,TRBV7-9,TGTGCCAGCAGCTTAGTTGGGACAGGCTACAATGAGCAGTTCTTC,CASSLVGTGYNEQFF
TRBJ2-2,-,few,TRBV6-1,TGTGCCACCGGGACAACGAACACCGGGGAGCTGTTTTTT,CATGTTNTGELFF
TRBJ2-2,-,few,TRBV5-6,TGTGCCAGCAGCCCCTGGGAAGAGGACACCGGGGAGCTGTTTTTT,CASSPWEEDTGELFF
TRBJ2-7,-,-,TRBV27,TGTGCCAGCAGTGTTACAGGGAACCTTCTTGACGAGCAGTACTTC,CASSVTGNLLDEQYF
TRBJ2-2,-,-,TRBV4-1,TGCGCCAGCAGCCAAGACACCGGGGAGCTGTTTTTT,CASSQDTGELFF
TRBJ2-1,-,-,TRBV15,TGTGCCACCAAGGTCGCAGGGACCTACAATGAGCAGTTCTTC,CATKVAGTYNEQFF